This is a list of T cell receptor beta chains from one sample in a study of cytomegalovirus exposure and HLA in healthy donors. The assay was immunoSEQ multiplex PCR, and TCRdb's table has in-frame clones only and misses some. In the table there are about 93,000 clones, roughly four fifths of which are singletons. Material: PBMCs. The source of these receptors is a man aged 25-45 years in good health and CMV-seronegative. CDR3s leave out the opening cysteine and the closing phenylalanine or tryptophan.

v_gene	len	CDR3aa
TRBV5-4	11	ASSLTGGNEQF
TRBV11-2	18	ASSLEGGQVGSSNSYEQY
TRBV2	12	ASTQRAINQPQH
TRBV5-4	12	ASSFAGDYNEQF
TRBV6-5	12	ASSYEGNTDTQY
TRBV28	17	ASTTTGGFGNVSPYGYT
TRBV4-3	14	ASSSSGTGGGTEAF
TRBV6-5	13	ASSSLTIGVQEQF
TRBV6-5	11	ASSYSSPGELF
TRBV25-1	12	ASSEDRGRTEAF
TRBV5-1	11	ASSYEMNTEAF
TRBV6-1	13	ASSERASGANVLT
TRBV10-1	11	ASTRGGNQPQH
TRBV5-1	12	ASSREGQSYGYT